This TCR beta chain was sequenced during a study of blood T cell repertoires in COVID-19. Study-level information: Italy, Spain and the United States were the sources of the convalescent and acute COVID-19 samples.

Deletions cut 1 base from V and 6 bases from J, with 9 bases between. The CDR3 length is 13 residues. CDR1 and CDR2 from the germline V gene are SGHTA and FQGNSA. This table comes from immunoSEQ multiplex PCR, and its TCRdb copy is limited to in-frame clones, with some not included. The table includes some 200,000 clones, roughly 87% detected once. The sequence was obtained from a woman aged 25 to 39 who had recovered from COVID-19. The chain employs TRBV7-2 and TRBJ1-2, with D possibly matching TRBD1 (5 bases). Sequenced input: PBMCs or T cells enriched from blood (not recorded which). This chain's CDR3 is CASSLEAGHGYTF. Here the CDR3 DNA reads TGTGCCAGCAGCTTAGAGGCAGGGCATGGCTACACCTTC.